This is a list of T cell receptor beta chains from one sample in a study of cytomegalovirus exposure and HLA in healthy donors. Some clones are missing from TCRdb's copy, which holds only in-frame ones; the method was immunoSEQ multiplex PCR. The sample holds 150,000 to 200,000 clones, roughly 85% seen once. The source material was PBMCs. The origin of the receptors is a man aged 18-30 years in good health and CMV-seropositive. The CDR3 runs from the conserved cysteine through the conserved F or W. Each record gives: J gene, CDR3 length, V gene, D gene, clone size, CDR3 protein, CDR3 DNA. The D gene is left open where the match is weak. Clone size appears in some rows only: once, few, many, or a class for an expanded clone.

j_call: TRBJ1-4
cdr3_length: 14
v_call: TRBV7-9
d_call: .
clone_size: .
cdr3_aa: CASSLVGSGEKLFF
cdr3_nt: TGTGCCAGCAGCTTAGTTGGGTCGGGAGAAAAACTGTTTTTT

j_call: TRBJ2-6
cdr3_length: 16
v_call: TRBV19
d_call: .
clone_size: .
cdr3_aa: CASSILESSGANVLTF
cdr3_nt: TGTGCCAGTAGTATACTTGAGAGCTCTGGGGCCAACGTCCTGACTTTC

j_call: TRBJ2-7
cdr3_length: 14
v_call: TRBV18
d_call: .
clone_size: .
cdr3_aa: CASSPNRDPLEQYF
cdr3_nt: TGTGCCAGCTCACCAAACAGGGACCCTCTCGAGCAGTACTTC

j_call: TRBJ1-4
cdr3_length: 16
v_call: TRBV11-2
d_call: TRBD1
clone_size: .
cdr3_aa: CASRAYVGQGDEKLFF
cdr3_nt: TGTGCCAGCAGAGCTTATGTCGGACAGGGTGATGAAAAACTGTTTTTT

j_call: TRBJ1-4
cdr3_length: 15
v_call: TRBV10-3
d_call: TRBD1
clone_size: once
cdr3_aa: CAISDLDRGSEKLFF
cdr3_nt: TGTGCCATCAGTGATCTGGACAGGGGGAGTGAAAAACTGTTTTTT

j_call: TRBJ1-1
cdr3_length: 15
v_call: TRBV5-4
d_call: .
clone_size: .
cdr3_aa: CASSVDGGVNTEAFF
cdr3_nt: TGTGCCAGCAGCGTCGACGGAGGAGTAAACACTGAAGCTTTCTTT

j_call: TRBJ2-7
cdr3_length: 14
v_call: TRBV28
d_call: .
clone_size: .
cdr3_aa: CASTPNSGVYEQYF
cdr3_nt: TGTGCCAGCACGCCTAATAGCGGAGTTTACGAGCAGTACTTC

j_call: TRBJ2-7
cdr3_length: 14
v_call: TRBV27
d_call: TRBD2
clone_size: few
cdr3_aa: CASSLSGLAYEQYF
cdr3_nt: TGTGCCAGCAGTTTGAGCGGACTAGCCTACGAGCAGTACTTC

j_call: TRBJ2-5
cdr3_length: 13
v_call: TRBV25-1
d_call: .
clone_size: .
cdr3_aa: CASSDSDQETQYF
cdr3_nt: TGTGCCAGCAGTGACTCAGACCAAGAGACCCAGTACTTC

j_call: TRBJ1-1
cdr3_length: 17
v_call: TRBV6-1
d_call: .
clone_size: .
cdr3_aa: CASSEAHYSRLNTEAFF
cdr3_nt: TGTGCCAGCAGTGAAGCTCATTACAGCCGTTTGAACACTGAAGCTTTCTTT

j_call: TRBJ1-2
cdr3_length: 15
v_call: TRBV5-6
d_call: TRBD1
clone_size: once
cdr3_aa: CASSGRDRALYGYTF
cdr3_nt: TGTGCCAGCAGCGGTAGGGACAGGGCCCTCTATGGCTACACCTTC

j_call: TRBJ2-2
cdr3_length: 21
v_call: TRBV7-8
d_call: TRBD2
clone_size: .
cdr3_aa: CASSPYRTSAGTSVRGGELFF
cdr3_nt: TGTGCCAGCAGCCCCTACCGAACATCCGCCGGGACTAGCGTCCGGGGGGGGGAGCTGTTTTTT

j_call: TRBJ2-1
cdr3_length: 16
v_call: TRBV5-3
d_call: .
clone_size: .
cdr3_aa: CARSLKRLSSYNEQFF
cdr3_nt: TGTGCCAGAAGCTTGAAAAGACTTAGCTCCTACAATGAGCAGTTCTTC

j_call: TRBJ2-7
cdr3_length: 16
v_call: TRBV5-4
d_call: TRBD2
clone_size: .
cdr3_aa: CASSLGTSGALYEQYF
cdr3_nt: TGTGCCAGCAGCTTGGGCACTAGCGGGGCCCTCTACGAGCAGTACTTC

j_call: TRBJ2-7
cdr3_length: 13
v_call: TRBV27
d_call: .
clone_size: .
cdr3_aa: CASSFFGSYEQYF
cdr3_nt: TGTGCCAGCAGTTTTTTCGGGAGCTACGAGCAGTACTTC

j_call: TRBJ2-1
cdr3_length: 17
v_call: TRBV4-2
d_call: TRBD1
clone_size: .
cdr3_aa: CASSQVQGASSYNEQFF
cdr3_nt: TGTGCCAGCAGCCAAGTGCAGGGGGCCTCCTCCTACAATGAGCAGTTCTTC

j_call: TRBJ1-3
cdr3_length: 16
v_call: TRBV5-1
d_call: .
clone_size: .
cdr3_aa: CASSDSRAVSGNTIYF
cdr3_nt: TGCGCCAGCAGCGACTCCAGGGCGGTCTCTGGAAACACCATATATTTT